These 27 T cell receptor beta chains share one sample of origin, sequenced in a study of blood T cell repertoires in COVID-19. TCRdb's copy holds only in-frame clones and misses some; the assay was immunoSEQ multiplex PCR. The sample consists of 95,000 or so clones, approximately 85% of them appearing once. The sequenced sample was peripheral blood. All receptors derive from an elderly woman with active or convalescent COVID-19.

The rearrangement uses TRBV5-1 and TRBJ2-1; 11 bases align to TRBD2. Losses at the gene ends were 4 bases for V and 5 bases for J; bases not matched to a gene: 5. Germline values: CDR1 SGHRS, CDR2 YFSETQ. This CDR3 contains 15 residues. CDR3 region: CASSRLAGTDNEQFF. The CDR3 DNA follows: TGCGCCAGCAGCCGACTAGCGGGAACCGACAATGAGCAGTTCTTC.

J is TRBJ2-1 and V is TRBV5-1; the match to TRBD2 covers 8 bases. The CDR3 covers 17 residues. V shed 4 bases and J 7 bases; nucleotides not matched to a gene: 16. In germline, CDR1 is SGHRS, CDR2 YFSETQ. The CDR3 sequence is CASSAHLSGRILNEQFF. The CDR3 coding sequence is TGCGCCAGCAGCGCTCACCTCAGCGGGAGAATCTTGAATGAGCAGTTCTTC.

The chain couples TRBV7-3 to TRBJ1-2; perhaps TRBD1 as D (6 bases). The CDR3 spans 14 residues. The germline gives CDR1 SGHTA, CDR2 FQGTGA. V was trimmed by 4 bases and J by 3 bases, leaving 12 bases between them. The DNA for the CDR3 is TGTGCCAGCAGCTCTCTCGCAGGGGACTATGGCTACACCTTC. Amino acids: CASSSLAGDYGYTF.

J is TRBJ2-1 and V is TRBV11-1; TRBD1 might be the D (5 bases). V shed 6 bases and J shed 4 bases, with 10 bases lying between them. The CDR3 sequence is 13 residues long. Looked up from germline, CDR1 is SGHAT and CDR2 is FQDESV (reference sequence). The CDR3 DNA follows: TGTGCCAGCAGTTGGACACTTTACAATGAGCAGTTCTTC. Translating it yields CASSWTLYNEQFF.

The chain combines TRBV4-3 with TRBJ1-1; D is undetermined. The V end was cut by 4 bases, the J end by 3 bases, with 15 bases between. Germline loops: CDR1 LGHNA, CDR2 YSLEER. The CDR3 has 15 residues. This CDR3 reads CASSRSLEWDTEAFF. The CDR3 DNA sequence: TGCGCCAGCAGCCGTTCTCTAGAGTGGGACACTGAAGCTTTCTTT.

The chain uses TRBV14 and TRBJ2-1; D may be TRBD1 (6 bases). Trimming shortened V by 3 bases and J by 1 base, and 22 bases separated the two germline ends. From germline, CDR1 is SGHDN and CDR2 FVKESK. CDR3 length equals 19 residues. CDR3 DNA sequence: TGTGCCAGCAGCCACCGACCCATACACAGGGTGAGGTCCTACAATGAGCAGTTCTTC. Its translation is CASSHRPIHRVRSYNEQFF.

This clone came up once. The rearrangement links TRBV19 to TRBJ2-3, with D possibly being TRBD2 (6 bases). Germline values: CDR1 LNHDA, CDR2 SQIVND (reference sequence). Trimming shortened V by 5 bases and J by 7 bases, and 22 bases separated the two germline ends. The CDR3 length is 16 residues. CDR3 sequence (DNA): TGTGCCAGTAGTTTAACTACTAGCCCTAGGCGTAATACGCAGTATTTT. It translates to CASSLTTSPRRNTQYF.

The V call is TRBV7-9, the J call TRBJ1-6, with a weak D call TRBD1 (5 bases). The V and J ends lost 1 base and 8 bases respectively, with 9 bases between them. The CDR3 runs to 14 residues. Germline loops: CDR1 SEHNR, CDR2 FQNEAQ (reference sequence). The chain's CDR3 is CASSLVGVDSPLHF. The CDR3 DNA is TGTGCCAGCAGCTTAGTAGGGGTGGATTCACCCCTCCACTTT.

V usage is TRBV5-1 and J usage is TRBJ2-1, with 11 bases fitting TRBD1. V was pared by 5 bases and J by 7 bases, with 8 bases of the junction left unmatched. The CDR3 totals 15 residues. From germline, CDR1 is SGHRS and CDR2 YFSETQ. The CDR3 reads CASRKGQGAGNEQFF. CDR3 sequence (DNA): TGCGCCAGCAGGAAAGGACAGGGGGCAGGGAATGAGCAGTTCTTC. Complete variable domain (other parts from reference TRBV5-1 and TRBJ2-1): KAGVTQTPRYLIKTRGQQVTLSCSPISGHRSVSWYQQTPGQGLQFLFEYFSETQRNKGNFPGRFSGRQFSNSRSEMNVSTLELGDSALYLCASRKGQGAGNEQFFGPGTRLTVL.

The rearrangement joins TRBV1 to TRBJ2-3; the table calls TRBD2, which could not be checked here. TRBV1 is termed a pseudogene. The CDR3 consists of 20 residues. The CDR3 loop reads CTSSQDGPGLAGDGTDTQYF. DNA for the CDR3: TGCACCAGCAGCCAAGATGGGCCGGGACTAGCGGGAGACGGCACAGATACGCAGTATTTT.

The chain links TRBV29-1 to TRBJ2-5; TRBD1 is a possible D gene (5 bases). The length of the CDR3 is 15 residues. Trimming stripped 6 bases from V and 3 bases from J, with 20 bases between. Germline CDR1 is SQVTM and CDR2 is ANQGSEA. The CDR3 reads CSVHSALRVEETQYF. In DNA, the CDR3 is TGCAGCGTCCACTCAGCGCTCAGGGTAGAAGAGACCCAGTACTTC.

This chain connects TRBV5-6 to TRBJ2-5; 9 positions match TRBD2. The CDR3 is 16 residues long. V lost 4 bases to trimming and J lost 4 bases; unmatched junction nucleotides: 11. CDR1 SGHDT and CDR2 YYEEEE come from the germline V gene. CDR3 amino acids: CASSPYSGREGETQYF. In DNA form, the CDR3 reads TGTGCCAGCAGCCCGTATAGCGGGAGAGAGGGAGAGACCCAGTACTTC. The full variable domain, rest sourced from reference TRBV5-6 and TRBJ2-5, is DAGVTQSPTHLIKTRGQQVTLRCSPKSGHDTVSWYQQALGQGPQFIFQYYEEEERQRGNFPDRFSGHQFPNYSSELNVNALLLGDSALYLCASSPYSGREGETQYFGPGTRLLVL.

The CDR3 loop is CASRSGNYPGYEQFF. The CDR3 coding sequence is TGTGCCAGTAGATCAGGGAACTACCCCGGCTATGAGCAGTTCTTC. V usage is TRBV19 and J usage is TRBJ2-1, with D tentatively TRBD1 (5 bases). V was cut by 6 bases and J by 8 bases, with 20 bases left in between. CDR1 and CDR2 from the germline V gene are LNHDA and SQIVND (reference sequence). The CDR3 loop spans 15 amino acids. Full variable domain (outside the CDR3, taken from reference TRBV19 and TRBJ2-1): DGGITQSPKYLFRKEGQNVTLSCEQNLNHDAMYWYRQDPGQGLRLIYYSQIVNDFQKGDIAEGYSVSREKKESFPLTVTSAQKNPTAFYLCASRSGNYPGYEQFFGPGTRLTVL.

The chain carries TRBV5-4 and TRBJ1-2, with a tentative D call TRBD1 (6 bases). The ends were cut back, 4 bases at V and 7 bases at J, with 11 bases in the middle. The CDR3 totals 12 residues. CDR1 SGHNT and CDR2 YYREEE come from the germline V gene (reference sequence). CDR3 bases: TGTGCCAGCAGCAAGCAGGGGTCTGGCTACACCTTC. It specifies CASSKQGSGYTF. The complete variable domain, with remaining parts taken from reference TRBV5-4 and TRBJ1-2, reads ETGVTQSPTHLIKTRGQQVTLRCSSQSGHNTVSWYQQALGQGPQFIFQYYREEENGRGNFPPRFSGLQFPNYSSELNVNALELDDSALYLCASSKQGSGYTFGSGTRLTVV.

A word on this clone: Mismatch with germline at one junction end may stem from a read error. The V call is TRBV5-1, the J call TRBJ2-7, with TRBD1 matching over 7 bases. Looked up from germline, CDR1 is SGHRS and CDR2 is YFSETQ. The CDR3 extends over 18 amino acids. The DNA for the CDR3 is TGTGCCAGCAGCTTGACCTTAACCCTTATCCAGGGGGTAGACGAGCAGTACTTC. Its translation: CASSLTLTLIQGVDEQYF.

This chain joins TRBV4-2 and TRBJ2-5, with D possibly TRBD2 on 6 matching bases. Trimming left V 0 bases short and J 2 bases short, with 13 bases between. This CDR3 is built from 16 residues. From germline, CDR1 is LGHNA and CDR2 YNFKEQ. The CDR3 nucleotides are TGTGCCAGCAGCCAAGACCTTCTAGCGCCGCAAGAGACCCAGTACTTC. This translates into CASSQDLLAPQETQYF.

The chain combines TRBV5-1 with TRBJ2-1; 10 positions agree with TRBD1. Germline V gene sequence: CDR1 SGHRS, CDR2 YFSETQ. V lost 4 bases and J lost 4; bases outside the gene matches: 5. There are 15 residues in the CDR3. CDR3: CASSGGTGEYNEQFF. The CDR3 nucleotides read TGCGCCAGCAGCGGCGGGACAGGGGAGTACAATGAGCAGTTCTTC. Full variable domain (remainder filled in from reference TRBV5-1 and TRBJ2-1): KAGVTQTPRYLIKTRGQQVTLSCSPISGHRSVSWYQQTPGQGLQFLFEYFSETQRNKGNFPGRFSGRQFSNSRSEMNVSTLELGDSALYLCASSGGTGEYNEQFFGPGTRLTVL.

The V gene is TRBV24-1, the J gene TRBJ2-2, with TRBD1 as a possible D gene (6 bases). The CDR3 contains 16 residues. Trimming stripped 3 bases from V and 4 bases from J, with 14 bases between. Germline V gene lookup returns CDR1 KGHDR and CDR2 SFDVKD. As DNA, the CDR3 is TGTGCCACCAGTGATCCCAGGGGCGCAGGCACCGGGGAGCTGTTTTTT. Protein product: CATSDPRGAGTGELFF.

The CDR3 DNA sequence: TGCAGCGTTGAAGGGCAGGGTCTCTATGGCTACACCTTC. Protein product: CSVEGQGLYGYTF. The rearrangement uses TRBV29-1 and TRBJ1-2; possibly TRBD1 for D (5 bases). CDR1 is SQVTM and CDR2 is ANQGSEA in the germline V gene. V lost 1 base and J lost 4, with 10 bases in between. This CDR3 comprises 13 residues.

This rearrangement joins TRBV5-1 to TRBJ2-5; 10 bases align to TRBD2. The V gene end was trimmed by 1 base and the J gene end by 3 bases; junction bases not matched to a gene: 3. Germline loops: CDR1 SGHRS, CDR2 YFSETQ. The CDR3 is 15 amino acids. CDR3 sequence (DNA): TGCGCCAGCAGCTTGTTTCTAGCGGGAGAAGAGACCCAGTACTTC. Amino acids: CASSLFLAGEETQYF.

The chain is built from TRBV30 and TRBJ2-1, with D perhaps matching TRBD2 (6 bases). Germline values: CDR1 GTSNPN, CDR2 SVGIG (reference sequence). CDR3 length: 15 residues. V was cut by 4 bases and J by 2 bases, with 15 bases left in between. CDR3 sequence (DNA): TGTGCCTGGACCGGAGGGCCTAGGACCTACAATGAGCAGTTCTTC. This gives the protein CAWTGGPRTYNEQFF.

This clone was picked up one time. The chain carries TRBV6-2 or TRBV6-3 and TRBJ2-1; D is ambiguous. Deletions cut 4 bases from V and 3 bases from J, with 16 bases between. This CDR3 is built from 16 residues. Germline values: CDR1 MNHEY, CDR2 SVGEGT. The CDR3 reads CASSFPATWYYNEQFF. The CDR3 DNA is TGTGCCAGCAGTTTCCCCGCGACATGGTACTACAATGAGCAGTTCTTC.

J is TRBJ2-2 and V is TRBV5-4; D remains unclear. CDR3 length: 13 residues. Germline V gene lookup returns CDR1 SGHNT and CDR2 YYREEE (reference sequence). V gave up 1 base and J gave up 7 bases, with 8 bases separating them. The CDR3 nucleotides are TGTGCCAGCAGCTTGCGGGTAGGCGGGGAGCTGTTTTTT. Residues: CASSLRVGGELFF.

The gene calls are TRBV6-1 and TRBJ2-1; 10 bases map to TRBD2. The germline CDR1 and CDR2 sequences are MNHNS and SASEGT. V shed 2 bases, J shed 0 bases, and the junction held 10 bases outside the gene matches. There are 19 residues in the CDR3. CDR3 nucleotide sequence: TGTGCCAGCAGTGAATTGGCTAGCGGGGGACAGAGCTCCTACAATGAGCAGTTCTTC. Translation gives CASSELASGGQSSYNEQFF.

In its sample, this clone was seen once. This chain connects TRBV7-3 to TRBJ2-7; TRBD2 matches at 14 bases. V shed 4 bases, J shed 7 bases, and the junction held 9 bases outside the gene matches. The germline gives CDR1 SGHTA, CDR2 FQGTGA. This CDR3 has 16 amino acids. CDR3 in DNA: TGTGCCAGCAGCTACCCCGGGACTAGCGGGAGTGAAGAGCAGTACTTC. As protein: CASSYPGTSGSEEQYF.

As DNA, the CDR3 is TGCGCCAGCAGCCCCCTCTCTCACAATGAGCAGTTCTTC. Translated, it gives CASSPLSHNEQFF. V is TRBV5-1 and J is TRBJ2-1, with no clear D. The CDR3 consists of 13 residues. V gave up 4 bases and J gave up 5 bases, with 10 bases separating them. Germline V gene sequence: CDR1 SGHRS, CDR2 YFSETQ.

This chain uses TRBV7-2 with TRBJ2-1; D is ambiguous. The CDR3 is 15 residues long. Germline assignment: CDR1 SGHTA and CDR2 FQGNSA. V was pared by 1 base and J by 1 base, with 8 bases between. This CDR3 reads CASSLENYSYNEQFF. The CDR3 bases are TGTGCCAGCAGCTTAGAGAACTATTCCTACAATGAGCAGTTCTTC.